A few counts support the clone carrying this T cell receptor (beta chain). This specimen belongs to a study of T cell responses to AZD1222 COVID-19 vaccine. Some clones are missing from TCRdb's copy, which holds only in-frame ones; the method was immunoSEQ multiplex PCR. Of 120,000 or so clones listed, 90% are singletons. Material: peripheral blood, obtained on day 0 of MenACWY control vaccination. The TCR originated in an adult in good health.

The chain's CDR3 is CASSPGRGWGNEQFF. CDR3 nucleotide sequence: TGTGCCAGCAGCCCAGGCAGGGGATGGGGGAATGAGCAGTTCTTC. This chain connects TRBV3-1 (or the pseudogene TRBV3-2) to TRBJ2-1; a possible D gene is TRBD1 (6 bases). This CDR3 is 15 amino acids long. From germline, CDR1 is LGHDT and CDR2 YNNKEL (reference sequence). V was clipped by 4 bases and J by 7 bases, with 17 bases between them.